Listed here are 10 T cell receptor beta chains from one sample, sequenced in a study of shared clonotypes between healthy human individuals. Assay: immunoSEQ multiplex PCR; the TCRdb copy retains only in-frame clones and omits some. The data contain about 2.3 million clones, roughly 93% of them seen just once; the ten biggest clones take up about 0.37%. Sequenced: naive CD4+ T cells from PBMCs. This sample's subset: CD45RA+ positively selected. These TCRs come from a man younger than 30 in good health. Some clones in this sample may be carry-over from other donors' samples.

The V and J genes are TRBV28 and TRBJ2-3; no firm D call. Trimming removed 6 bases at V and 4 bases at J, with 14 bases between. The CDR3 has 14 amino acids. CDR1 and CDR2 (germline): MDHEN, SYDVKM. CDR3 in amino acids: CASSPIPAADTQYF. The CDR3 nucleotides are TGTGCCAGCAGCCCGATCCCGGCAGCAGATACGCAGTATTTT.

Notes on this clone: The same CDR3 is also encoded by other DNA sequences in this sample. This rearrangement joins TRBV20-1 to TRBJ2-3; D is possibly TRBD2 (5 bases). CDR1 is DFQATT and CDR2 is SNEGSKA in the germline V gene (reference sequence). The CDR3 is made up of 11 amino acids. V lost 5 bases to trimming and J lost 5 bases, with 8 bases between them. The CDR3 DNA is TGCAGTGCTCTTCGGGGAGATACGCAGTATTTT. As protein: CSALRGDTQYF.

The chain uses TRBV19 and TRBJ1-2, with TRBD1 matching over 12 bases. After removal of 4 bases from V and 8 bases from J, the junction contained 11 bases not matched to a gene. This CDR3 has 16 amino acids. Germline V gives CDR1 LNHDA, CDR2 SQIVND (reference sequence). The CDR3 region is CASSTTRGQGASGYTF. The CDR3 nucleotides are TGTGCCAGTAGTACCACGAGGGGACAGGGGGCGTCCGGCTACACCTTC.

The chain carries TRBV2 and TRBJ1-2; maybe TRBD1 (5 bases). The V end lost 7 bases, the J end lost 7 bases, and 13 bases lay between the germline ends. The CDR3 extends over 12 amino acids. In germline, CDR1 is SNHLY, CDR2 FYNNEI. For the CDR3, the DNA is TGTGCCAGCACACCGCCTGGGGGTGGCTACACCTTC. Translating gives CASTPPGGGYTF.

This rearrangement joins TRBV14 to TRBJ2-5, with 8 bases lining up with TRBD1. V was pared by 4 bases and J by 4 bases, with 8 bases of the junction left unmatched. The germline gives CDR1 SGHDN, CDR2 FVKESK. This CDR3 has 15 residues. This CDR3 reads CASSPQGARGETQYF. CDR3 bases: TGTGCCAGCAGCCCGCAGGGGGCGCGGGGAGAGACCCAGTACTTC.

The chain couples TRBV11-3 to TRBJ2-3; 10 positions match TRBD2. V lost 3 bases to trimming and J lost 4 bases; unmatched junction nucleotides: 7. The CDR3 extends over 16 amino acids. The germline CDR1 and CDR2 sequences are SGHNT and YENEEA. CDR3 loop: CASSFRQAGGPDTQYF. The DNA of the CDR3 is TGTGCCAGCAGCTTTCGTCAAGCGGGAGGGCCAGATACGCAGTATTTT.

The V call is TRBV5-1, the J call TRBJ2-3; D unresolved. This CDR3 is built from 16 residues. The V gene's germline CDR1 is SGHRS and CDR2 YFSETQ. The V end lost 1 base, the J end lost 1 base, and 13 bases lay between the germline ends. CDR3 sequence reads: CASSLSGHSGTDTQYF. CDR3 in DNA: TGCGCCAGCAGCTTGAGTGGGCACAGCGGCACAGATACGCAGTATTTT.

V gene TRBV19 combines with J gene TRBJ1-1; D is unclear. Germline V gives CDR1 LNHDA, CDR2 SQIVND (reference sequence). The length of the CDR3 is 14 residues. V was cut by 5 bases and J by 5 bases, with 15 bases left in between. The chain's CDR3 is CASSSSQGRTEAFF. CDR3 nucleotide sequence: TGTGCCAGTAGTTCTAGCCAAGGGAGGACTGAAGCTTTCTTT.

As concerns this clone: Other DNA sequences in this specimen translate into the identical CDR3. The chain links TRBV9 to TRBJ2-2; 9 bases agree with TRBD2. Per the germline V gene, CDR1 is SGDLS and CDR2 is YYNGEE. This CDR3 region has 16 residues. The trim removed 2 bases at V and 2 bases at J, leaving 4 bases unmatched. In nucleotides, the CDR3 is TGTGCCAGCAGCGTGTCTAGCGGGATTAACACCGGGGAGCTGTTTTTT. This encodes CASSVSSGINTGELFF.

Details on this clone: Other DNA sequences of this sample code for an identical CDR3. The chain joins TRBV27 to TRBJ2-2; D ambiguous. Germline loops: CDR1 MNHEY, CDR2 SMNVEV (reference sequence). This CDR3 is built from 12 residues. With 0 bases removed from V and 4 bases from J, the gap between germline ends came to 0 bases. The CDR3: CASSLSTGELFF. CDR3 DNA: TGTGCCAGCAGTTTATCCACCGGGGAGCTGTTTTTT.